This T cell receptor beta chain was captured by sequencing in a study of PD-1 blockade in classical Hodgkin lymphoma. Study overall: The nivolumab dose that patients received was 3 mg/kg, given intravenously every 2 weeks. Regarding the study as a whole: Exclusion was applied to patients who started nivolumab under 1 year after ASCT. CD4+ but not CD8+ TCR diversity rose significantly by C4D1.

In every patient, relapse followed autologous stem cell transplantation, while exposure to brentuximab vedotin differed. Clones were sequenced by immunoSEQ multiplex PCR, and TCRdb holds only the in-frame ones, with some missing. This sample has some 60,000 clones; around 91% occur once, and the top ten carry around 16%. This clone was observed a few times. Its antigen is unidentified. Source: peripheral blood mononuclear cells (PBMCs), taken at baseline. The TCR originated in a human donor with classical Hodgkin lymphoma.

The CDR3 bases are TGCAGCGTTGTCGGTACCCGCTCCCCCGGGAGTAACTATGGCTACACCTTC. Encoded protein: CSVVGTRSPGSNYGYTF. This chain links TRBV29-1 with TRBJ1-2; D is unresolved. Germline-derived CDR1 and CDR2 are SQVTM and ANQGSEA. Trimming took 4 bases from V and 1 from J, leaving 22 bases between them. This CDR3 comprises 17 residues.